This record concerns one TCR beta chain sequence. The antigen remains undetermined. These data come from a study of cytomegalovirus exposure and HLA in healthy donors. Findings and limits, study-wide: An observed cluster of highly shared sequence variants was recorded as a likely sequencing artifact.

The V end lost 6 bases, the J end lost 0 bases, and 7 bases lay between the germline ends. Germline V gives CDR1 SGHTS, CDR2 YDEGEE. This CDR3 region has 12 residues. Use of 60 Vbeta and 13 Jbeta primers characterized the PCR. The assay was immunoSEQ multiplex PCR, and TCRdb's table has in-frame clones only and misses some. The profile shows under 95,000 clones, around 80% of them singletons. The chain couples TRBV5-8 to TRBJ2-7; D remains unclear. This receptor was identified in a male donor in good health and CMV-seronegative. The material sequenced was PBMCs. The CDR3 sequence: CASISGSYEQYF. The CDR3 bases are TGTGCCAGCATCTCGGGCTCCTACGAGCAGTACTTC. Drawing the rest from reference TRBV5-8 and TRBJ2-7, the complete variable domain is EAGVTQSPTHLIKTRGQQATLRCSPISGHTSVYWYQQALGLGLQFLLWYDEGEERNRGNFPPRFSGRQFPNYSSELNVNALELEDSALYLCASISGSYEQYFGPGTRLTVT.